This T cell receptor beta chain was documented in a study of prognosis after radiotherapy for stage I lung cancer. Looking at the study overall: About 7 of the patients had squamous cell carcinoma tumors, while about a dozen had adenocarcinoma tumors.

Trimming stripped 4 bases from V and 3 bases from J, with 16 bases between. Germline loops: CDR1 LNHDA, CDR2 SQIVND (reference sequence). This CDR3 spans 16 amino acids. Two rounds of multiplex PCR amplified TCR beta CDR3 from genomic DNA. For every TRBV and TRBJ gene, a specific primer was used in first-round PCR. TCRdb re-called the multiplex PCR reads with MiXCR, one entry per CDR3 protein. Altogether approximately 35,000 distinct CDR3 sequences are present, under 40% being singletons, with the ten largest covering approximately 16%. Study-wide findings and caveats: Compared with a median of roughly 9,400 beforehand, unique TCR clone counts dropped to about 6,200 after stereotactic body radiation therapy. Reportedly, the usage of TRBV and TRBJ genes was not the same in patients with and without metastases.

Details on this clonotype: No antigen is known for it.

The rearrangement joins TRBV19 to TRBJ2-1, with a possible D match to TRBD2 (6 bases). Here the sequenced sample was PBMCs, taken before or after stereotactic body radiation therapy (not recorded which). The receptor comes from a donor older than 45 with non-small cell lung cancer. The CDR3 DNA sequence: TGTGCCAGTAGTACTCTAGCGTTGGGGAACTACAATGAGCAGTTCTTC. This encodes CASSTLALGNYNEQFF.